These T cell receptor beta chains were read from a single sample in a study of T cells after yellow fever vaccination. TCRdb recomputed calls from the 5' RACE reads with MiXCR, one row per CDR3 protein. The table has 150,000 to 200,000 distinct CDR3 sequences, approximately 11% seen once; the top ten hold 35% to 40%. The sequencing here drew on CD8+ T cells sorted from PBMCs, taken 15 days after the yellow fever booster vaccination. These receptor sequences come from a young man who received the YFV17D yellow fever vaccine. CDR3s leave out the opening cysteine and the closing phenylalanine or tryptophan. The size of a clone is reported for some rows only, either as once, few or many, or as a class for expanded clones.

J	V	size	CDR3
TRBJ2-2	TRBV5-4	NA	ASSLARNTGELF
TRBJ2-2	TRBV29-1	NA	SAVQDGELF
TRBJ2-7	TRBV5-1	NA	ASSLAADEQY
TRBJ1-2	TRBV7-9	NA	ASSSTGNDT
TRBJ1-1	TRBV6-2/TRBV6-3	NA	ASSSAPSGATEAF
TRBJ1-1	TRBV12-3/TRBV12-4	few	ASSPGHEAF
TRBJ1-2	TRBV4-1	NA	ASSQELGGEGYT
TRBJ2-7	TRBV9	NA	ASSEGGGVTYEQY
TRBJ2-7	TRBV20-1	NA	SASVSETYEQY
TRBJ2-3	TRBV7-9	few	ASSTGLAGGPADTQY
TRBJ2-7	TRBV2	NA	ASGRDDPYEQY
TRBJ1-6	TRBV6-5	few	ASRSQGSSPLH
TRBJ1-2	TRBV27	NA	ASSLQGAESYGYT
TRBJ2-7	TRBV2	NA	ASSRSPRTGDGGY
TRBJ1-2	TRBV14	NA	ASSQAGLYGYT
TRBJ1-1	TRBV11-2	once	ASSLGAGGGTEAF
TRBJ2-1	TRBV9	few	ASSEDRVQDEQF
TRBJ2-5	TRBV5-5	few	ASSFGGGAQY
TRBJ1-4	TRBV5-1	NA	ASRPGANEKLF
TRBJ1-1	TRBV5-1	NA	ASSLVEGARAEAF
TRBJ2-5	TRBV7-9	NA	ASSPPWDRGQETQY
TRBJ2-5	TRBV7-9	few	ASSLQGRETQY
TRBJ1-5	TRBV19	NA	ASSILINQPQH
TRBJ2-5	TRBV3-1	NA	ASSQEPLAGGRETQY
TRBJ1-1	TRBV9	NA	ASSVAPSGMNTEAF
TRBJ1-1	TRBV6-5	few	ASSLGQGAEAF
TRBJ1-2	TRBV5-5	NA	ASSQPGEYGYT
TRBJ2-3	TRBV6-5	NA	ASSYLAGEGDTQY